The 19 T cell receptor beta chains listed next were all sequenced from one sample in a study of control samples from healthy donors and cancer patients. The method was immunoSEQ multiplex PCR; TCRdb's version includes in-frame clones alone and lacks a portion of them. Of around 130,000 clones listed, over 75% are singletons. The sequencing input was blood. These receptors were obtained from a man aged 50-59 years in good health.

In this sample, this clone turned up a few times. The chain joins TRBV3-1 (or the pseudogene TRBV3-2) to TRBJ1-2; the D is unclear. Germline V gives CDR1 LGHDT, CDR2 YNNKEL (reference sequence). Trimming removed 1 base from V and 5 bases from J, with 17 bases in between. The CDR3 spans 16 residues. The CDR3 sequence: CASSQGNLEGGYGYTF. CDR3 coding DNA: TGTGCCAGCAGCCAAGGGAACCTGGAGGGAGGGTATGGCTACACCTTC.

V is TRBV5-1 and J is TRBJ1-6; D gene ambiguous. The CDR3 loop spans 16 amino acids. The germline gives CDR1 SGHRS, CDR2 YFSETQ. V lost 3 bases and J 3 bases, leaving 13 bases between the germline ends. The CDR3 region is CASSSSRRDYNSPLHF. The CDR3 DNA follows: TGCGCCAGCAGCTCGTCCCGGAGGGACTATAATTCACCCCTCCACTTT.

V usage is TRBV24-1 and J usage is TRBJ2-3; the D is unclear. CDR3 length equals 14 residues. V gave up 1 base and J gave up 2 bases, with 6 bases separating them. Per germline, CDR1 KGHDR and CDR2 SFDVKD. CDR3 region: CATSDFVHTDTQYF. As DNA, the CDR3 is TGTGCCACCAGTGATTTTGTCCACACAGATACGCAGTATTTT.

The chain links TRBV7-3 to TRBJ1-1; D is perhaps TRBD1 (6 bases). The germline CDR1 and CDR2 sequences are SGHTA and FQGTGA. The CDR3 is 13 residues long. Trimming shortened V by 5 bases and J by 4 bases, and 11 bases separated the two germline ends. The CDR3 coding sequence is TGTGCCAGCAGCCCTCAGGGGCTCACTGAAGCTTTCTTT. Translation: CASSPQGLTEAFF.

The V gene is TRBV3-1 (or the pseudogene TRBV3-2), the J gene TRBJ2-3; the D is unclear. Trimming removed 1 base from V and 4 bases from J, with 0 bases in between. Per germline, CDR1 LGHDT and CDR2 YNNKEL (reference sequence). The CDR3 covers 11 residues. The CDR3, as DNA: TGTGCCAGCAGCCAAGCAGATACGCAGTATTTT. It encodes CASSQADTQYF.

This clone was counted only a few times. The chain couples TRBV28 to TRBJ2-7, with D maybe TRBD1 (5 bases). V dropped 2 bases and J dropped 3 bases, with 5 bases sitting between them. The CDR3 extends over 12 amino acids. Looked up from germline, CDR1 is MDHEN and CDR2 is SYDVKM. The CDR3 region has the DNA TGTGCCAGCAGTTTAAGGGGCTACGAGCAGTACTTC. Translated: CASSLRGYEQYF.

The rearrangement links TRBV2 to TRBJ1-1; D ambiguous. V was clipped by 8 bases and J by 0 bases, with 10 bases between them. Germline V gene sequence: CDR1 SNHLY, CDR2 FYNNEI. This CDR3 region has 13 residues. As DNA, the CDR3 is TGTGCCAGCGCCAGAGATCTGAACACTGAAGCTTTCTTT. This sequence encodes CASARDLNTEAFF.

J is TRBJ2-7 and V is TRBV29-1, with 7 bases identical to TRBD1. Germline CDR1 SQVTM, CDR2 ANQGSEA. This CDR3 contains 15 residues. Trimming at V came to 4 bases and at J to 1 base, leaving 10 bases not matched to a gene. The CDR3: CSVASRQGLSYEQYF. Written as DNA, the CDR3 is TGCAGCGTTGCCTCCCGACAGGGATTATCCTACGAGCAGTACTTC.

The chain has TRBV27 and TRBJ1-1; the D gene is possibly TRBD1 (6 bases). V lost 2 bases to trimming and J lost 0 bases, with 16 bases between them. CDR1 and CDR2 from the germline V gene are MNHEY and SMNVEV (reference sequence). The CDR3 spans 17 residues. The CDR3: CASSLKSPGHMNTEAFF. The CDR3 DNA reads TGTGCCAGCAGTTTAAAAAGCCCGGGACACATGAACACTGAAGCTTTCTTT.

V gene TRBV19 combines with J gene TRBJ2-2; 15 nucleotides line up with TRBD2. The CDR3 spans 18 residues. Germline CDR1 is LNHDA and CDR2 is SQIVND (reference sequence). J lost 0 bases, V lost 7 bases, and 6 bases had no gene match. The DNA for the CDR3 is TGTGCCAGTATTGGGACTAGCGGGGGGACGACGAACACCGGGGAGCTGTTTTTT. Translation: CASIGTSGGTTNTGELFF.

This clone occurred once. The rearrangement links TRBV9 to TRBJ2-2; a weak D match, TRBD2 (5 bases). With 4 bases removed from V and 1 base from J, the gap between germline ends came to 14 bases. The CDR3 totals 16 residues. The germline CDR1 and CDR2 sequences are SGDLS and YYNGEE. The CDR3 DNA is TGTGCCAGCAGCCCACGGTCCGGGATGAACACCGGGGAGCTGTTTTTT. Translating gives CASSPRSGMNTGELFF.

The chain links TRBV7-9 to TRBJ2-5; D is ambiguous. In germline, CDR1 is SEHNR, CDR2 FQNEAQ (reference sequence). The ends were cut back, 7 bases at V and 5 bases at J, with 11 bases in the middle. This CDR3 comprises 12 residues. DNA for the CDR3: TGTGCCAGCAAGAACTCCAGGGAGACCCAGTACTTC. Its translation is CASKNSRETQYF.

The chain employs TRBV5-4 and TRBJ2-7, with a weak D call TRBD1 (5 bases). Germline loops: CDR1 SGHNT, CDR2 YYREEE (reference sequence). CDR3 length: 13 amino acids. Trimming stripped 1 base from V and 7 bases from J, with 12 bases between. The CDR3 is CASSLLGVREQYF. The CDR3 DNA is TGTGCCAGCAGCTTGCTAGGGGTGCGGGAGCAGTACTTC.

This clone has only a few counts. The V and J genes are TRBV30 and TRBJ2-2; the match to TRBD1 covers 7 bases. CDR3 length: 14 residues. Germline V lookup: CDR1 GTSNPN, CDR2 SVGIG (reference sequence). The trim removed 5 bases at V and 3 bases at J, leaving 6 bases unmatched. The CDR3 nucleotides read TGTGCCTGGCAGACCGGGACAGACACCGGGGAGCTGTTTTTT. Protein: CAWQTGTDTGELFF.

The chain is built from TRBV4-1 and TRBJ2-6; 7 bases match TRBD2. The CDR3 has 18 amino acids. V dropped 5 bases and J dropped 0; count of bases not matched to a gene: 10. The germline V gene has CDR1 MGHRA and CDR2 YSYEKL. The CDR3 sequence: CASSYASGRISGANVLTF. In nucleotides, the CDR3 is TGCGCCAGCAGCTACGCATCCGGGAGGATCTCTGGGGCCAACGTCCTGACTTTC.

The V call is TRBV23-1, the J call TRBJ2-7, with 12 bases identical to TRBD1. TRBV23-1 is known as an ORF, though its function is uncertain. Trimming took 7 bases from V and 0 from J; bases not matched to a gene: 22. The CDR3 extends over 21 amino acids. The CDR3 loop is CASIRPGQGARGTWSSYEQYF. The CDR3 region has the DNA TGCGCCAGCATCAGACCGGGACAGGGGGCGAGGGGGACTTGGAGCTCCTACGAGCAGTACTTC.

The chain carries TRBV11-2 and TRBJ2-1, with D perhaps matching TRBD1 (6 bases). Looked up from germline, CDR1 is SGHAT and CDR2 is FQNNGV. Trimming removed 2 bases at V and 0 bases at J, with 14 bases between. The CDR3 runs to 17 residues. CDR3 residues: CASSLFRGTSSYNEQFF. In DNA, the CDR3 is TGTGCCAGCAGCTTATTCAGGGGCACGAGCTCCTACAATGAGCAGTTCTTC.

The chain joins TRBV6-5 to TRBJ2-7; weak D call: TRBD1 (6 bases). Germline values: CDR1 MNHEY, CDR2 SVGAGI. The V and J ends lost 4 bases and 3 bases respectively, with 13 bases between them. CDR3 length equals 14 residues. CDR3 residues: CASSFGTPNYEQYF. CDR3 DNA: TGTGCCAGCAGTTTCGGGACACCTAACTACGAGCAGTACTTC.

The rearrangement joins TRBV29-1 to TRBJ1-2, with 8 bases that match TRBD1. CDR3 size: 11 residues. From germline, CDR1 is SQVTM and CDR2 ANQGSEA. V trimming: 7 bases; J trimming: 7 bases; junction bases outside the gene matches: 5. This CDR3 is CSDLDRGGYTF. In nucleotides, the CDR3 is TGCAGCGACCTTGACAGGGGTGGCTACACCTTC.